This T cell receptor (beta chain) was obtained from a study of sequential checkpoint blockade in melanoma. Turning to the study itself: Patients were randomized 1:1 to nivolumab-then-ipilimumab or ipilimumab-then-nivolumab first-line. Both treatment sequences were followed by maintenance nivolumab.

This clone has more than one count but fewer than ten. Described treatment: randomized to nivolumab then ipilimumab (arm A) or the reverse (arm B). Sorted cells were live CD3+CD8+, lacking CD19 and CD56, from PBMCs. The data were produced by immunoSEQ multiplex PCR, yet TCRdb's version contains in-frame clones alone and is incomplete. This sample yields around 40,000 clones, of which 70% to 90% are seen a single time; about 12% belongs to the top ten. This clonotype was sampled from a human donor with melanoma. The material was CD8+ T cells sorted from blood (inferred from file names), obtained from a patient given nivolumab and ipilimumab in sequence.

This chain's CDR3 is CASSIRVNSYEQYF. CDR3 DNA sequence: TGTGCCAGTAGTATCCGGGTAAACTCCTACGAGCAGTACTTC. The chain employs TRBV19 and TRBJ2-7, with unresolved D. V dropped 3 bases and J dropped 0 bases, with 9 bases sitting between them. Germline CDR1 is LNHDA and CDR2 is SQIVND (reference sequence). The CDR3 is 14 residues long.